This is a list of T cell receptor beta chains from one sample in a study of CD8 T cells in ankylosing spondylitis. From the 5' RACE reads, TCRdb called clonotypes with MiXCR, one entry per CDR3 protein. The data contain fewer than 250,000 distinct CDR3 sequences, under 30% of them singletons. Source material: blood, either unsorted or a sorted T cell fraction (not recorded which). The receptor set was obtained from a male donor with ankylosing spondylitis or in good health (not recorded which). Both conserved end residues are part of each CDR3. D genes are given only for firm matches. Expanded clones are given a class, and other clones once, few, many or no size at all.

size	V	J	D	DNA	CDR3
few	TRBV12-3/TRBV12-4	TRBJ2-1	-	TGTGCCAGCAGTAAAAGTTACAGTGAGCAGTTCTTC	CASSKSYSEQFF
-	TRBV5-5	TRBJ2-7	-	TGTGCCAGCAGCTTGGCCGGGACAACATCCTACGAGCAGTACTTC	CASSLAGTTSYEQYF
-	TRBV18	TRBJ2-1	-	TGTGCCAGCTCACGTGGGGCACCTCCATACAATGAGCAGTTCTTC	CASSRGAPPYNEQFF
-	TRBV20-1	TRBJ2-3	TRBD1	TGCAGTGCTACGCAGGGGGCGGGAGATACGCAGTATTTT	CSATQGAGDTQYF
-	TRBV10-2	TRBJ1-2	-	TGCGCCAGCAGTGAGAAAGGGGGAGGTTATGGCTACACCTTC	CASSEKGGGYGYTF
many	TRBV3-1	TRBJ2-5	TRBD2	TGTGCCAGCAGCCAAGATCTGGTACTAGCGGAGACCCAGTACTTC	CASSQDLVLAETQYF
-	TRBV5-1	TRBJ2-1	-	TGCGCCAGCAGCGCGAGACCCAGCTCCTACAATGAGCAGTTCTTC	CASSARPSSYNEQFF
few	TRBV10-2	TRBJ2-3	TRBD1	TGCGCCAGCAGTGTAACTAGTCGGGACAGGGGGGTGAAGAGCACAGATACGCAGTATTTT	CASSVTSRDRGVKSTDTQYF
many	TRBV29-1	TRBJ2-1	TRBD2	TGCAGCGTCCTTGGGGGGGGAGCCTACAATGAGCAGTTCTTC	CSVLGGGAYNEQFF
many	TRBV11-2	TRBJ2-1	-	TGTGCCAGCAGCTTATCCTTGGCAGGGCCGAGCTCCTACAATGAGCAGTTCTTC	CASSLSLAGPSSYNEQFF
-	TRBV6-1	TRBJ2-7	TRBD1	TGTGCCAGCAGCAGACAGGGAAACTACGAGCAGTACTTC	CASSRQGNYEQYF
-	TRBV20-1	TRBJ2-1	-	TGCAGTGCCAGCTCCCAGGACGGAGCCTACAATGAGCAGTTCTTC	CSASSQDGAYNEQFF
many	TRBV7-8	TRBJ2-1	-	TGTGCCAGCAGAGAGCAGTTCTTC	CASREQFF
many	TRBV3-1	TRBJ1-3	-	TGTGCCAGCAGCCAGATTCAGGGAAACACCATATATTTT	CASSQIQGNTIYF
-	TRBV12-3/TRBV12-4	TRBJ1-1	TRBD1	TGTGCCAGCAGTTCGACAGGGCCGAGCACTGAAGCTTTCTTT	CASSSTGPSTEAFF
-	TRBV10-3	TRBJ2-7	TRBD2	TGTGCCATCAGCGACAGGGGACTAGCGGGAGACGAGCAGTACTTC	CAISDRGLAGDEQYF
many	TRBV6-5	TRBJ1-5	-	TGTGCCAGCAGTTACTCCGTCCGGGAGGGTTTTAGCAATCAGCCCCAGCATTTT	CASSYSVREGFSNQPQHF
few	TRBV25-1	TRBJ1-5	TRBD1	TGTGCCAGCTCCCGGACAGGGGGCTCTCAGCCCCAGCATTTT	CASSRTGGSQPQHF
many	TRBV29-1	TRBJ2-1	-	TGCAGCGTGGGGTCATCCGGGGATGAGCAGTTCTTC	CSVGSSGDEQFF
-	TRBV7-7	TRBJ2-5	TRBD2	TGTGCTAGCAGCTTAGTAGGCGGGAGTTATGGGACCCAGTACTTC	CASSLVGGSYGTQYF
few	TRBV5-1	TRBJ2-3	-	TGCGCCAGCAGCTCCGACAGCCCGACGGATACGCAGTATTTT	CASSSDSPTDTQYF
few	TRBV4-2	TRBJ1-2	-	TGTGCCAGCAGCCAAGATGTGAGGGCAGGCCTCTATGGCTACACCTTC	CASSQDVRAGLYGYTF
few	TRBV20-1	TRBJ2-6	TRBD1	TGCAGTGCTCGGACAGGGACTGGGGCCAACGTCCTGACTTTC	CSARTGTGANVLTF
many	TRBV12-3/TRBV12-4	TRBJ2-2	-	TGTGCCAGCAGTTTCAGAGCGGCGAACACCGGGGAGCTGTTTTTT	CASSFRAANTGELFF
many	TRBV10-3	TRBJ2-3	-	TGTGCCATCAGATCGGGAGCGAGCACAGATACGCAGTATTTT	CAIRSGASTDTQYF
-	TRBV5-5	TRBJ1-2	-	TGTGCCAGCAGCTTGGTGGTCAAAGGGAATGGCTACACCTTC	CASSLVVKGNGYTF
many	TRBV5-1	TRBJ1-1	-	TGCGCCAGCAGCGATCCGGACAGCCAGTCCTTTGGGGAACGATGGAACACTGAAGCTTTCTTT	CASSDPDSQSFGERWNTEAFF
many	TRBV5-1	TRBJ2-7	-	TGCGCCAGCAGCTTAACAGGTTCCTACGAGCAGTACTTC	CASSLTGSYEQYF
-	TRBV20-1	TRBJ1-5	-	TGCAGTGCTAGAGCCGGGGGTGGATATAGCAATCAGCCCCAGCATTTT	CSARAGGGYSNQPQHF
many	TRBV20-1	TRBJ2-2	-	TGCAGTGCTAGTCGGGCAGGGAACACCGGGGAGCTGTTTTTT	CSASRAGNTGELFF
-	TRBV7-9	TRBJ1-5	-	TGTGCCAGCAGCCACAGCGGGGTTGAGTCCCCTCAGCCCCAGCATTTT	CASSHSGVESPQPQHF
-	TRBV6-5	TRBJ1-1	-	TGTGCCAGCAGTTACGACATCTTGAACACTGAAGCTTTCTTT	CASSYDILNTEAFF
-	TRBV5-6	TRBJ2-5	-	TGTGCCAGCAGCCAGGAACGACGGAAGACCCAAGAGACCCAGTACTTC	CASSQERRKTQETQYF
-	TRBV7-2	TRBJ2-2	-	TGTGCCAGCAGCTGGGTAGCAGCTGCCGGGGAGCTGTTTTTT	CASSWVAAAGELFF
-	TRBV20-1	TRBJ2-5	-	TGCAGTGCTAGAGCGGTTGGGGCCCCCCAAGAGACCCAGTACTTC	CSARAVGAPQETQYF
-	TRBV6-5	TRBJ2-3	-	TGTGCCAGCCTATCCGAGACAGATACGCAGTATTTT	CASLSETDTQYF
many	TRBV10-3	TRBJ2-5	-	TGTGCCATCAGTGCCAAGATGTTGAGGGAGGTCCAAGAGACCCAGTACTTC	CAISAKMLREVQETQYF
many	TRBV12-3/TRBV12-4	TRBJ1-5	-	TGTGCCAGCAGTTTAGCGCACTGGAGCAATCAGCCCCAGCATTTT	CASSLAHWSNQPQHF
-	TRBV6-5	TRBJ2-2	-	TGTGCCAGCAGTTACTTCTCTAAGAACACCGGGGAGCTGTTTTTT	CASSYFSKNTGELFF
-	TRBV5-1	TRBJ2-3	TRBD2	TGCGCCAGCAGCTTGGCCAGACTAGCGGGGCTCACAGATACGCAGTATTTT	CASSLARLAGLTDTQYF
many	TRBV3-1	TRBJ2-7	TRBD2	TGTGCCAGCAGCCAACCTCCCTTAGCGGGAGGAAACTACGAGCAGTACTTC	CASSQPPLAGGNYEQYF
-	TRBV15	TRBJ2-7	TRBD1	TGTGCCACCAGCAAATCACCCGGACAGGGCAACGAGCAGTACTTC	CATSKSPGQGNEQYF
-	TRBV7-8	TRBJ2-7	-	TGTGCCAGCAGCCAAGACATCGACTCCTACGAGCAGTACTTC	CASSQDIDSYEQYF
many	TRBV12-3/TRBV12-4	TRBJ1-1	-	TGTGCCACCGTCGGGAACACTGAAGCTTTCTTT	CATVGNTEAFF
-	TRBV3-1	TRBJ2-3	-	TGTGCCAGCAGCCAGGACCCGGCTAGCACAGATACGCAGTATTTT	CASSQDPASTDTQYF
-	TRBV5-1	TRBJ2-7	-	TGCGCCAGCAGCTTGAGAGGCCGGGACCTAGACGAGCAGTACTTC	CASSLRGRDLDEQYF
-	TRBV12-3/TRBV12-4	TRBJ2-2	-	TGTGCCAGCACTATACAACTCCCCTCGGGCACCGGGGAGCTGTTTTTT	CASTIQLPSGTGELFF
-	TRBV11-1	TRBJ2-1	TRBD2	TGTGCCAGCAGCCATCAAGCGGGATCACGTTCAATTGAGGAGCAGTTCTTC	CASSHQAGSRSIEEQFF
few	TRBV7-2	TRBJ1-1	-	TGTGCCAGCAGCCTATACGCAATCGCTGAAGCTTTCTTT	CASSLYAIAEAFF
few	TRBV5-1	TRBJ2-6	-	TGCGCCAGCAGCTTGGCCCAACCTGGGGCCAACGTCCTGACTTTC	CASSLAQPGANVLTF
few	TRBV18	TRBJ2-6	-	TGTGCCAGCTCACCCCCAGTCTCTGGGGCCAACGTCCTGACTTTC	CASSPPVSGANVLTF
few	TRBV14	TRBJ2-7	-	TGTGCCAGCAGCCAAAGAACAGGGCTCCGCGAGCAGTACTTC	CASSQRTGLREQYF
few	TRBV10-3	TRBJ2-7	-	TGTGCCATCAGTGTAGGCGATACCTACGAGCAGTACTTC	CAISVGDTYEQYF
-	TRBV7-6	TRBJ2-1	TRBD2	TGTGCCAGCAGCTTCGGCCTACTAGCGGGAGGTCAGGATGAGCAGTTCTTC	CASSFGLLAGGQDEQFF
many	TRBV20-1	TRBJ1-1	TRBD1	TGCAGTGCTAGCCGGGACAGGGGAGGAACTGAAGCTTTCTTT	CSASRDRGGTEAFF
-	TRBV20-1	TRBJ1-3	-	TGCAGTGCTAGAGATTTTCGGGGAGGGGAAAACACCATATATTTT	CSARDFRGGENTIYF
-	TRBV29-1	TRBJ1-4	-	TGCAGCGTTCTGGTACAGGGTTTTGAAAAACTGTTTTTT	CSVLVQGFEKLFF
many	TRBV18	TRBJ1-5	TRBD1	TGTGCCAGCTCTCAGCTCAGGGGGGGTGAACAGCCCCAGCATTTT	CASSQLRGGEQPQHF
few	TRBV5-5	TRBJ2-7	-	TGTGCCAGCAGCTTGACCCAAACCTACGAGCAGTACTTC	CASSLTQTYEQYF
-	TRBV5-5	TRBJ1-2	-	TGTGCCAGCAGCAACCCACTCTCCCTAGGCGGCTACACCTTC	CASSNPLSLGGYTF